This is a list of T cell receptor beta chains from one sample in a study of shared clonotypes between healthy human individuals. Sequencing was performed with immunoSEQ multiplex PCR; in TCRdb, only in-frame clones are kept and a portion is missing. This sample has roughly 490,000 clones, with less than 80% found just once. The source material was PBMCs. These receptors all come from a woman aged 40 to 55 in good health. Some clones in this sample may be carry-over from other donors' samples. CDR3s include the opening cysteine and the closing phenylalanine or tryptophan. A D gene is named only where the DNA matches it firmly. A clone size is listed for some rows: how often the clone was seen (once, few, many), or a class if it is expanded.

len	d_gene	v_gene	abundance	j_gene	CDR3nt	CDR3aa
12	-	TRBV11-2	once	TRBJ2-3	TGTGCCAGCAGCTTAGCGGGAGATACGCAGTATTTT	CASSLAGDTQYF
12	-	TRBV5-4	-	TRBJ1-5	TGTGCCAGCAGCTTCGCTGGGCAGCCCCAGCATTTT	CASSFAGQPQHF
14	-	TRBV15	few	TRBJ2-5	TGTGCCACCAGCAGAGCGGCTAGGGGAGAGACCCAGTACTTC	CATSRAARGETQYF
12	-	TRBV30	few	TRBJ1-5	TGTGCCTGGAGTGCAGGGGATCAGCCCCAGCATTTT	CAWSAGDQPQHF
18	-	TRBV21-1	-	TRBJ1-4	TGTGCCAGCAGCGGGCAGGGTTATGGGGTGGTCGAAAATGAAAAACTGTTTTTT	CASSGQGYGVVENEKLFF
16	TRBD2	TRBV18	once	TRBJ2-1	TGTGCCAGCTTGGAGCCGGGACTAGTTTTCAGCAATGAGCAGTTCTTC	CASLEPGLVFSNEQFF
16	TRBD2	TRBV5-1	once	TRBJ2-5	TGCGCCAGCAGCTTGGGACTAGCGGGAGAGGGGGAGACCCAGTACTTC	CASSLGLAGEGETQYF
16	TRBD2	TRBV5-1	once	TRBJ2-1	TGCGCCAGCAGTATTACTAGCGGGAGCTCCTACAATGAGCAGTTCTTC	CASSITSGSSYNEQFF
14	-	TRBV28	few	TRBJ1-1	TGTGCCAGCACCTTAGTGGGACAGAACACTGAAGCTTTCTTT	CASTLVGQNTEAFF
14	-	TRBV30	-	TRBJ1-2	TGTGCCTGGAGTGTAGGCGTGGGCGACTATGGCTACACCTTC	CAWSVGVGDYGYTF
13	-	TRBV6-5	-	TRBJ1-1	TGTGCCAGCAGTTACTCGAGCGGGTCTGAAGCTTTCTTT	CASSYSSGSEAFF
18	TRBD1	TRBV7-2	-	TRBJ1-1	TGTGCCAGCAGCTTAGTTGGGACAGGGTGGGGGATGAACACTGAAGCTTTCTTT	CASSLVGTGWGMNTEAFF
13	-	TRBV7-3	-	TRBJ2-5	TGTGCCAGCAACCAGCAGGGTTCAGAGACCCAGTACTTC	CASNQQGSETQYF
13	TRBD1	TRBV29-1	-	TRBJ1-1	TGCAGCGTTGATGGACAGGGTTCGTCTGAAGCTTTCTTT	CSVDGQGSSEAFF
15	-	TRBV7-8	-	TRBJ2-1	TGTGCCAGCAGCTTAGGGGGCTTCCCGGATAATGAGCAGTTCTTC	CASSLGGFPDNEQFF
15	-	TRBV7-2	-	TRBJ1-5	TGTGCCAGCAGCCCAAGCCGCCAGGGTAGTCAGCCCCAGCATTTT	CASSPSRQGSQPQHF
15	-	TRBV10-3	-	TRBJ2-7	TGTGCCATCAGTGAGTCGAGGACTCCGGCCTCCGAGCAGTACTTC	CAISESRTPASEQYF
15	TRBD2	TRBV5-1	-	TRBJ2-1	TGCGCCAGCAGCGCCGGACTAGCGGGGTTGGATGAGCAGTTCTTC	CASSAGLAGLDEQFF
15	-	TRBV5-1	-	TRBJ2-1	TGCGCCAGCAGCTTGGCCGTGGGCTCCTACAATGAGCAGTTCTTC	CASSLAVGSYNEQFF
15	TRBD2	TRBV27	once	TRBJ2-7	TGTGCCAGCAGTCCCTGGACTAGCGGGAGGAACGAGCAGTACTTC	CASSPWTSGRNEQYF
12	-	TRBV18	-	TRBJ2-1	TGTGCCAGCTCACCGAGAGCGGATGAGCAGTTCTTC	CASSPRADEQFF
15	-	TRBV5-4	many	TRBJ2-2	TGTGCCAGCAGCCTCCAGGGGATAGGGACCGGGGAGCTGTTTTTT	CASSLQGIGTGELFF
16	-	TRBV5-4	few	TRBJ1-4	TGTGCCAGCAGCTTTGGGGGCACCGCAACTAATGAAAAACTGTTTTTT	CASSFGGTATNEKLFF
19	TRBD2	TRBV7-2	-	TRBJ2-1	TGTGCCAGCAGCTTAGTCGGGACTAGCGGGACTGCCTCCTACAATGAGCAGTTCTTC	CASSLVGTSGTASYNEQFF